Presented here are 17 T cell receptor beta chains from one specimen sequenced in a study of CD8 T cells in Susac syndrome. With random hexamers, 0.5 to 1 ug RNA was reverse transcribed. TCRdb re-analysed the immunoSEQ multiplex PCR reads in MiXCR, keeping a single row per CDR3 protein. The sample carries approximately 200,000 distinct CDR3 sequences, roughly 94% recorded once. The specimen was CD4+ T cells from PBMCs. These receptors were taken from a human donor with multiple sclerosis.

The chain has TRBV5-1 and TRBJ1-4; 8 bases fit TRBD1. V lost 4 bases to trimming and J lost 7 bases; unmatched junction nucleotides: 6. This CDR3 comprises 14 residues. Germline CDR1 is SGHRS and CDR2 is YFSETQ. DNA for the CDR3: TGCGCCAGCAGCCCGAGGACAGGGCCTGAAAAACTGTTTTTT. Its translation is CASSPRTGPEKLFF.

This chain uses TRBV6-5 with TRBJ1-6; D gene unclear. Germline-derived CDR1 and CDR2 are MNHEY and SVGAGI. V was clipped by 9 bases and J by 8 bases, with 11 bases between them. The CDR3 has 12 residues. The CDR3 sequence is CASGEIDSPLHF. The CDR3 DNA follows: TGTGCCAGTGGGGAGATTGATTCACCCCTCCACTTT.

The chain joins TRBV12-3 or TRBV12-4 to TRBJ1-2; D gene unclear. The CDR3 consists of 13 residues. The ends were cut back, 4 bases at V and 5 bases at J, with 11 bases in the middle. The CDR3: CASSSTTVYGYTF. CDR3 bases: TGTGCCAGCAGTTCGACGACCGTTTATGGCTACACCTTC.

The genes are TRBV2 and TRBJ1-2, with 9 bases fitting TRBD1. V was pared by 7 bases and J by 7 bases, with 7 bases of the junction left unmatched. The CDR3 has 13 amino acids. Germline CDR1 is SNHLY and CDR2 is FYNNEI. CDR3 DNA sequence: TGTGCCAGCAACGAACAGGGGGCAGGTGGCTACACCTTC. Translated, it gives CASNEQGAGGYTF.

V is TRBV3-1 and J is TRBJ2-7, with TRBD2 matching over 9 bases. This CDR3 comprises 16 residues. CDR1 and CDR2 from the germline V gene are LGHDT and YNNKEL (reference sequence). J gave up 3 bases and V 1 base, and 7 bases lay outside the gene matches. The chain's CDR3 is CASSQGLSSGVYEQYF. The CDR3, as DNA: TGTGCCAGCAGCCAAGGTCTCTCTAGCGGGGTCTACGAGCAGTACTTC.

This chain connects TRBV20-1 to TRBJ1-1, with D tentatively TRBD1 (5 bases). Trimming shortened V by 1 base and J by 8 bases, and 8 bases separated the two germline ends. The CDR3 spans 11 residues. Germline V CDR1 and CDR2: DFQATT, SNEGSKA (reference sequence). CDR3 DNA: TGCAGTGCTAGAGCGGCAGGGGAAGCTTTCTTT. Amino acids: CSARAAGEAFF.

This clonotype appeared once. This chain links TRBV29-1 with TRBJ2-2; tentative D call: TRBD2 (7 bases). The germline V gene has CDR1 SQVTM and CDR2 ANQGSEA. The CDR3 is 13 residues long. CDR3 amino acids: CTAGGRGTGELFF. Here the CDR3 DNA reads TGCACCGCCGGGGGGCGCGGCACCGGGGAGCTGTTTTTT.

The chain combines TRBV9 with TRBJ2-7; D gene unclear. Germline assignment: CDR1 SGDLS and CDR2 YYNGEE. Trimming shortened V by 3 bases and J by 8 bases, and 12 bases separated the two germline ends. The CDR3 extends over 12 amino acids. This CDR3 is CASSAPNGQQYF. CDR3 bases: TGTGCCAGCAGCGCTCCCAACGGGCAGCAGTACTTC.

The chain recombines TRBV29-1 with TRBJ2-7; D is unclear. Germline CDR1 and CDR2: SQVTM and ANQGSEA. The V end lost 4 bases, the J end lost 2 bases, and 9 bases lay between the germline ends. This CDR3 is 12 amino acids long. The CDR3 DNA is TGCAGCGTTGGGCCAGCAACCTACGAGCAGTACTTC. This codes for CSVGPATYEQYF.

The chain carries TRBV29-1 and TRBJ2-1; D call uncertain. The CDR3 sequence is 11 residues long. V shed 3 bases and J shed 4 bases, with 4 bases lying between them. CDR1 is SQVTM, CDR2 ANQGSEA, per germline. The DNA for the CDR3 is TGCAGCGTTGACGGGTACAATGAGCAGTTCTTC. Amino acids: CSVDGYNEQFF.

The CDR3 reads CASSQGPSGGYEQYV. As DNA, the CDR3 is TGTGCCAGCAGCCAAGGGCCAAGCGGGGGCTACGAGCAGTACGTC. The V gene is TRBV3-1, the J gene TRBJ2-7; the match to TRBD2 covers 8 bases. Germline V gene sequence: CDR1 LGHDT, CDR2 YNNKEL (reference sequence). Germline trimming cut 1 base from V and 3 bases from J; bases unmatched to any gene: 5. CDR3 length: 15 amino acids.

This rearrangement joins TRBV27 to TRBJ1-2, with 9 positions matching TRBD1. V dropped 5 bases and J dropped 7; count of bases not matched to a gene: 5. The germline gives CDR1 MNHEY, CDR2 SMNVEV (reference sequence). The CDR3 has 13 amino acids. For the CDR3, the DNA is TGTGCCAGCAGTCCCTGGGGACAGGGTGGCTACACCTTC. Its protein product is CASSPWGQGGYTF.

This clonotype was detected only once. The CDR3 sequence is CASSHPSASSYNEQFF. The CDR3 DNA follows: TGTGCCAGCAGCCACCCTAGCGCGAGCTCCTACAATGAGCAGTTCTTC. The rearrangement joins TRBV3-1 to TRBJ2-1; TRBD2 is a possible D gene (6 bases). The V gene's germline CDR1 is LGHDT and CDR2 YNNKEL (reference sequence). V was cut by 3 bases and J by 0 bases, with 12 bases left in between. This CDR3 is built from 16 residues.

The chain links TRBV29-1 to TRBJ2-3; the D call may be TRBD1 or TRBD2 (5 bases each). This CDR3 has 16 amino acids. The ends were cut back, 1 base at V and 6 bases at J, with 20 bases in the middle. CDR1 is SQVTM and CDR2 is ANQGSEA in the germline V gene. The CDR3 DNA is TGCAGCGTTGAAGGGACACTAGTTGCGGCCAGGGATACGCAGTATTTT. Translation gives CSVEGTLVAARDTQYF.

The V call is TRBV9, the J call TRBJ1-4; unclear D gene. This CDR3 is 13 amino acids long. V was pared by 0 bases and J by 8 bases, with 8 bases between. Germline V gene data show CDR1 as SGDLS and CDR2 as YYNGEE. The DNA for the CDR3 is TGTGCCAGCAGCGTAGCTACCGGAGAAAAACTGTTTTTT. Residues: CASSVATGEKLFF.

J is TRBJ2-2 and V is TRBV29-1, with D perhaps TRBD2 (5 bases). Germline V gene data show CDR1 as SQVTM and CDR2 as ANQGSEA. The V and J ends lost 5 bases and 1 base respectively, with 11 bases between them. This CDR3 has 14 amino acids. This chain's CDR3 is CSVRVGGNTGELFF. The CDR3 DNA sequence: TGCAGCGTTCGGGTAGGAGGGAACACCGGGGAGCTGTTTTTT.

CDR3 sequence reads: CASREGQFKNIQYF. The CDR3 coding sequence is TGTGCCAGCAGGGAGGGACAGTTCAAAAACATTCAGTACTTC. The chain links TRBV2 to TRBJ2-4, with TRBD1 as a possible D gene (7 bases). Trimming cost V 6 bases and J 3 bases, with 12 bases left between them. There are 14 residues in the CDR3. The V gene's germline CDR1 is SNHLY and CDR2 FYNNEI.